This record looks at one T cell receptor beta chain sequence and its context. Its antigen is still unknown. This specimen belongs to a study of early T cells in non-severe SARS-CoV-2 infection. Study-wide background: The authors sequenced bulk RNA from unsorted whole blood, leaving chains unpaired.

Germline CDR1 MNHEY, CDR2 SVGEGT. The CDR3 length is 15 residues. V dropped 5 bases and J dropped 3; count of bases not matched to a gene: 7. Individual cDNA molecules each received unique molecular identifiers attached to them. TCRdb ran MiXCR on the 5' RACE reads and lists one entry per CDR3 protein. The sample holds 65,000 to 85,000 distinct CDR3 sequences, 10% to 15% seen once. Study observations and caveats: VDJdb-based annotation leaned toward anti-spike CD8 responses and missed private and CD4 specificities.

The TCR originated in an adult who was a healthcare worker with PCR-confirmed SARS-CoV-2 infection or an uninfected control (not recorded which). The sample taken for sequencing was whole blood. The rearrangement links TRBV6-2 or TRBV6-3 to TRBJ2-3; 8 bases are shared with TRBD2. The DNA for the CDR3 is TGTGCCAGCAGTGCCATTAGCGGGAAAACAGATACGCAGTATTTT. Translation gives CASSAISGKTDTQYF.